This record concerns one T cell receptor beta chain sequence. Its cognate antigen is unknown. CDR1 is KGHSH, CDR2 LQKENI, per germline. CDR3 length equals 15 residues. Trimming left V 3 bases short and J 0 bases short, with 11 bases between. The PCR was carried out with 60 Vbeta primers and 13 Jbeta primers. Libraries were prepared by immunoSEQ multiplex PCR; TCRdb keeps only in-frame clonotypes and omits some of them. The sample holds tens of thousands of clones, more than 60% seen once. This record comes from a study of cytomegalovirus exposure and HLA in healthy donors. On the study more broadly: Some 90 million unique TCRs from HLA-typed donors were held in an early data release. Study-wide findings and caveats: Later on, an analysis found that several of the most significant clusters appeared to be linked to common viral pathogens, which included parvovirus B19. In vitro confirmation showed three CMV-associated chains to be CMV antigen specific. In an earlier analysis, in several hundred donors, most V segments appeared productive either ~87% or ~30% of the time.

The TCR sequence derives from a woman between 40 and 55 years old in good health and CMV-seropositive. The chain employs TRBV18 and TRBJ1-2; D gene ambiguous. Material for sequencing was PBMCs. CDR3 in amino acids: CASSPVGESNYGYTF. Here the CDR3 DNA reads TGTGCCAGCTCACCTGTTGGGGAGTCTAACTATGGCTACACCTTC.